The clone carrying this T cell receptor beta chain was seen a few times. The antigen is unknown. This specimen comes from a study of shared clonotypes between healthy human individuals. The test was conducted at deep level. The assay was immunoSEQ multiplex PCR, and TCRdb's table has in-frame clones only and misses some. This table holds about 960,000 clones, over 75% found once. V lost 0 bases to trimming and J lost 1 base, with 9 bases between them. Per germline, CDR1 MNHEY and CDR2 SVGAGI. There are 15 residues in the CDR3. Study-wide results and caveats: Lower generation probabilities were found for non-shared clonotypes than for those shared by all four donors.

The authors divided CD4+ cells into CD45RA+ naive and CD45RA-negative memory subsets. The V call is TRBV6-5, the J call TRBJ1-1; D is perhaps TRBD1 (5 bases). This clonotype was obtained from a man between 18 and 35 years old in good health. Sequenced input: memory CD4+ T cells sorted from blood. Subset here: CD45RA-negative fraction. The CDR3 protein is CASSYSGRANTEAFF. The CDR3 DNA is TGTGCCAGCAGTTACTCAGGCAGGGCGAACACTGAAGCTTTCTTT.